This T cell receptor (beta chain) was identified in a study of blood T cell repertoires in COVID-19. Study information: COVID-19 samples collected from the United States, Italy and Spain covered acute and convalescent phases. The cDNA or gDNA used as material had been derived from T cells, B-cell-depleted T cells, or PBMCs.

Original analysis: Reference gene primer amplification gave estimated nucleated cell counts. The repertoire was sequenced with immunoSEQ multiplex PCR; TCRdb's copy has only in-frame clones and lacks some. The D gene and trimming were derived from the DNA, and the V and J assignments and clone size from that table. The table lists 29,000 or so clones, roughly three quarters of them singletons. Germline lookup yields CDR1 KGHDR and CDR2 SFDVKD. After removal of 9 bases from V and 9 bases from J, the junction contained 10 bases not matched to a gene. This CDR3 has 13 amino acids. The sample taken for sequencing was peripheral blood. This sequence originates from an older woman with acute or convalescent COVID-19. This rearrangement joins TRBV24-1 to TRBJ2-7, with 10 bases lining up with TRBD2. The CDR3 region is CATQLAGDPRQYF. The DNA for the CDR3 is TGTGCCACCCAGCTAGCGGGAGACCCCAGGCAGTACTTC.